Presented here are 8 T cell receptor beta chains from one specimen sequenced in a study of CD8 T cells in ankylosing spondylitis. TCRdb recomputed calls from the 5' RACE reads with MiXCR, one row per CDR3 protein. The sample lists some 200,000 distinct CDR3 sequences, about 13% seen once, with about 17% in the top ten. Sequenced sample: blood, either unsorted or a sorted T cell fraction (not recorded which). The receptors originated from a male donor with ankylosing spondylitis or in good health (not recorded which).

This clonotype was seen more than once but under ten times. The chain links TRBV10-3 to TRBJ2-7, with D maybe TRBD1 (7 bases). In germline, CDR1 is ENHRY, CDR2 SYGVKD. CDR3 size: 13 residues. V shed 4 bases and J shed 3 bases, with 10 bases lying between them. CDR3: CAISGRGDYEQYF. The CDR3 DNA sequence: TGTGCCATCAGTGGCAGGGGGGACTACGAGCAGTACTTC.

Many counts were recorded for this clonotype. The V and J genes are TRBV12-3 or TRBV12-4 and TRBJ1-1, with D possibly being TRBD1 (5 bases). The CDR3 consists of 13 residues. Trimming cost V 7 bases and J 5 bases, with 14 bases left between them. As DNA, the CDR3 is TGTGCCAGCAAAGCCGGGGGTGGGACTGAAGCTTTCTTT. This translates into CASKAGGGTEAFF.

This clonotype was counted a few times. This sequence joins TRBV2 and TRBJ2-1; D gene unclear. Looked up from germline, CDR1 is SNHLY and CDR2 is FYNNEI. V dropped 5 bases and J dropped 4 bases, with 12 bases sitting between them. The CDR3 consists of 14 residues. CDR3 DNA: TGTGCCAGCAGTCGATGGACGAATTACAATGAGCAGTTCTTC. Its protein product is CASSRWTNYNEQFF.

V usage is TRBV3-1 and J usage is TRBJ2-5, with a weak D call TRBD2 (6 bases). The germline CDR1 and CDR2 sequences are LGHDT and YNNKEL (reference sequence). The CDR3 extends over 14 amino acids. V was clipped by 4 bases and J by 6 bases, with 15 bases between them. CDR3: CASSPGSGRKTQYF. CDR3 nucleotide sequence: TGTGCCAGCAGCCCTGGTTCCGGGAGAAAGACCCAGTACTTC.

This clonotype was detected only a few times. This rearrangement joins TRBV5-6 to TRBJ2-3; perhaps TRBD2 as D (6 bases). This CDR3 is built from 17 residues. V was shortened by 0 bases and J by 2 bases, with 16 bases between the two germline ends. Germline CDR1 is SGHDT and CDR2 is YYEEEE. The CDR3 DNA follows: TGTGCCAGCAGCTTGGGGATGGTGGGACTTCCCACAGATACGCAGTATTTT. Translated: CASSLGMVGLPTDTQYF.

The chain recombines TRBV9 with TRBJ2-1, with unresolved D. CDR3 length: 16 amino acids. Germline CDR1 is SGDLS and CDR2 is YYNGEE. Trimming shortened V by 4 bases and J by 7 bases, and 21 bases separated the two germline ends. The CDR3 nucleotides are TGTGCCAGCAGCCACATCCATGGGGTTGGGCGTAATGAGCAGTTCTTC. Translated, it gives CASSHIHGVGRNEQFF.

The CDR3 loop reads CASSHGTGRQETQYF. CDR3 DNA: TGTGCCAGCAGCCACGGGACAGGGCGGCAAGAGACCCAGTACTTC. The chain recombines TRBV11-2 with TRBJ2-5; 9 bases align to TRBD1. The CDR3 consists of 15 residues. Germline V gives CDR1 SGHAT, CDR2 FQNNGV. Trimming removed 5 bases from V and 2 bases from J; junction bases left unmatched: 6.

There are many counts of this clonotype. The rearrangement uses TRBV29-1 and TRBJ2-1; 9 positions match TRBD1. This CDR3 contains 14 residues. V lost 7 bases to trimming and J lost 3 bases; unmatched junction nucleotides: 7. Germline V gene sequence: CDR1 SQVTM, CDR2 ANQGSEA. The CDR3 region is CSAAGTGSYNEQFF. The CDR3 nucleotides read TGCAGCGCTGCCGGGACAGGGAGCTACAATGAGCAGTTCTTC.